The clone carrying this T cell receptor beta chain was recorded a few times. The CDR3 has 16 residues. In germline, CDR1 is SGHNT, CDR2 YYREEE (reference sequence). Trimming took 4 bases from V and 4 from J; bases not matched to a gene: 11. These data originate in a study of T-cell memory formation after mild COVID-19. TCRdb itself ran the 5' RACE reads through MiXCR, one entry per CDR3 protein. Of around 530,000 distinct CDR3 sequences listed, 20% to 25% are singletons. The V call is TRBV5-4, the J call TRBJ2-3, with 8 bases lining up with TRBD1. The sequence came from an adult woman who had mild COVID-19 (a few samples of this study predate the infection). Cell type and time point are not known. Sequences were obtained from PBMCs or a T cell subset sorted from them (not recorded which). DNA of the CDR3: TGTGCCAGCAGCCCAAAGAGCAGGGGGCTTGCAGATACGCAGTATTTT. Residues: CASSPKSRGLADTQYF.